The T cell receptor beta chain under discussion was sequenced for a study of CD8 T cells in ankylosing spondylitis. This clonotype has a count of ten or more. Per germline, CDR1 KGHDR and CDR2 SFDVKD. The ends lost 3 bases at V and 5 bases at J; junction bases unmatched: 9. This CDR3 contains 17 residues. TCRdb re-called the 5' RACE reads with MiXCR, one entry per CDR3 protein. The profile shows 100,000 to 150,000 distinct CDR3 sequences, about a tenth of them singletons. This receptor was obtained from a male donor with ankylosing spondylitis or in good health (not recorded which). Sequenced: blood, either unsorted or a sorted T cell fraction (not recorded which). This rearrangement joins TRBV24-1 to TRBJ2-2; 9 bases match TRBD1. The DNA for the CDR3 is TGTGCCACCAGTGATCCACCGGGACAGGGAATGACCGGGGAGCTGTTTTTT. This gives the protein CATSDPPGQGMTGELFF.